This entry is about one T cell receptor (beta chain). Using immunoSEQ multiplex PCR, the repertoire was profiled, and TCRdb retains in-frame clones only, with some absent. The sample holds 100,000 to 150,000 clones, 75% to 90% seen once. Germline CDR1 is MNHEY and CDR2 is SVGEGT. The CDR3 has 18 amino acids. The V and J ends lost 5 bases and 8 bases respectively, with 27 bases between them. These data are taken from a study of T cell responses to AZD1222 COVID-19 vaccine. The chain is built from TRBV6-2 or TRBV6-3 and TRBJ1-4; D is perhaps TRBD1 (5 bases). The specimen comprised peripheral blood, sampled on day 0 of MenACWY control vaccination. The receptor comes from an adult in good health. The DNA for the CDR3 is TGTGCCAGCAGTCCGCGGACATATGGGGCGGTGGTTGTCGAAAAACTGTTTTTT. It codes for CASSPRTYGAVVVEKLFF.